Following are 23 T cell receptor beta chains from one sample sequenced in a study of blood T cell repertoires in COVID-19. Assay used: immunoSEQ multiplex PCR; TCRdb lists only in-frame clones, some missing. The sample carries 350,000 to 400,000 clones, under 90% recorded once. Material for sequencing was PBMCs or T cells enriched from blood (not recorded which). These receptors originate from a woman in her twenties or thirties who had recovered from COVID-19.

This chain uses TRBV19 with TRBJ2-3; 9 bases fit TRBD2. Trimming took 2 bases from V and 3 from J; bases not matched to a gene: 6. CDR3 length equals 16 residues. Germline CDR1 LNHDA, CDR2 SQIVND (reference sequence). CDR3 bases: TGTGCCAGTAGTATATTGGCGGGAGGGCCAACAGATACGCAGTATTTT. It codes for CASSILAGGPTDTQYF.

The chain couples TRBV24-1 to TRBJ2-7; TRBD1 matches 10 bases. Unmatched junction bases numbered 4, after V lost 3 bases and J lost 3 bases. The CDR3 has 15 residues. Germline-derived CDR1 and CDR2 are KGHDR and SFDVKD. This CDR3 is CATSDPRTGGYEQYF. CDR3 sequence (DNA): TGTGCCACCAGTGATCCTCGGACAGGGGGCTACGAGCAGTACTTC.

This rearrangement joins TRBV2 to TRBJ1-5; D not resolved. The CDR3 has 12 residues. V dropped 4 bases and J dropped 5 bases, with 6 bases sitting between them. CDR1 is SNHLY and CDR2 is FYNNEI in the germline V gene. Here the CDR3 reads CASSGNYQPQHF. The DNA for the CDR3 is TGTGCCAGCAGTGGAAACTATCAGCCCCAGCATTTT.

Written as DNA, the CDR3 is TGTGCCAGCAGCACCCGGGTAGGGGGTGAAGCTTTCTTT. It translates to CASSTRVGGEAFF. The chain is built from TRBV3-1 (or the pseudogene TRBV3-2) and TRBJ1-1, with D possibly matching TRBD1 (6 bases). Trimming removed 5 bases at V and 7 bases at J, with 14 bases between. Germline loops: CDR1 LGHDT, CDR2 YNNKEL (reference sequence). The CDR3 has 13 amino acids.

The genes are TRBV30 and TRBJ1-2; D gene uncertain. The CDR3 contains 12 residues. In germline, CDR1 is GTSNPN, CDR2 SVGIG (reference sequence). Trimming removed 1 base from V and 8 bases from J, with 11 bases in between. The CDR3 loop is CAWSAYGGGYTF. The DNA for the CDR3 is TGTGCCTGGAGTGCCTATGGAGGGGGCTACACCTTC.

The chain joins TRBV5-1 to TRBJ2-3; TRBD1 is a possible D gene (5 bases). In germline, CDR1 is SGHRS, CDR2 YFSETQ. The V end lost 4 bases, the J end lost 5 bases, and 35 bases lay between the germline ends. This CDR3 region has 21 residues. The chain's CDR3 is CASSVIFRAEWTPGRVDTQYF. In DNA, the CDR3 is TGCGCCAGCAGCGTGATATTCCGGGCGGAATGGACACCCGGAAGGGTAGATACGCAGTATTTT.

The genes are TRBV11-2 and TRBJ2-1; D perhaps matches TRBD2 (6 bases). The CDR3 is 14 residues long. Trimming took off 5 bases at V and 4 bases at J, with 12 bases between the two ends. Germline V gene sequence: CDR1 SGHAT, CDR2 FQNNGV. The CDR3 is CASSIWGEYNEQFF. CDR3 DNA sequence: TGTGCCAGCAGCATCTGGGGGGAGTACAATGAGCAGTTCTTC.

CDR3 amino acids: CSVERGTGWSEQYF. CDR3 nucleotides: TGCAGCGTCGAACGGGGAACGGGATGGAGCGAGCAGTACTTC. The V call is TRBV29-1, the J call TRBJ2-7; D may be TRBD2 (5 bases). V was trimmed by 6 bases and J by 6 bases, leaving 21 bases between them. The CDR3 is 14 residues long. The germline CDR1 and CDR2 sequences are SQVTM and ANQGSEA.

In DNA form, the CDR3 reads TGTGCCAGCACCCAAATCGGAGAGACCCAGTACTTC. Protein sequence: CASTQIGETQYF. J is TRBJ2-5 and V is TRBV28; no clear D gene. This CDR3 has 12 amino acids. Germline V CDR1 and CDR2: MDHEN, SYDVKM. The ends were cut back, 7 bases at V and 4 bases at J, with 10 bases in the middle.

V and J are TRBV7-9 and TRBJ1-3; 7 nucleotides align to TRBD1. The CDR3 contains 16 residues. Germline V gene sequence: CDR1 SEHNR, CDR2 FQNEAQ (reference sequence). The V and J ends lost 5 bases and 4 bases, in that order; junction bases with no gene match: 11. Here the CDR3 reads CASSVSGDREGNTIYF. For the CDR3, the DNA is TGTGCCAGCAGCGTCTCAGGGGACAGAGAAGGAAACACCATATATTTT.

This clone occurred once. The chain recombines TRBV12-3 or TRBV12-4 with TRBJ1-2; a possible D gene is TRBD1 (6 bases). The CDR3 consists of 12 residues. Deletions cut 3 bases from V and 6 bases from J, with 8 bases between. This chain's CDR3 is CASSFSGDGYTF. The CDR3 nucleotides read TGTGCCAGCAGTTTTTCAGGGGATGGCTACACCTTC.

The chain links TRBV19 to TRBJ1-5, with TRBD1 matching over 8 bases. J gave up 6 bases and V 3 bases, and 7 bases lay outside the gene matches. CDR3 length equals 15 residues. Germline-derived CDR1 and CDR2 are LNHDA and SQIVND (reference sequence). Here the CDR3 reads CASSINRGRGQPQHF. DNA of the CDR3: TGTGCCAGTAGTATTAACAGGGGGAGAGGTCAGCCCCAGCATTTT.

The chain combines TRBV11-3 with TRBJ1-5, with D uncertain. The CDR3 sequence is 14 residues long. Germline assignment: CDR1 SGHNT and CDR2 YENEEA. Trimming removed 8 bases from V and 7 bases from J, with 18 bases in between. CDR3 sequence (DNA): TGTGCCAGCGAACCGAAGGGAGGTGGACAGCCCCAGCATTTT. This translates into CASEPKGGGQPQHF.

The chain uses TRBV19 and TRBJ2-7, with TRBD1 matching 9 bases. Germline V lookup: CDR1 LNHDA, CDR2 SQIVND (reference sequence). CDR3 length equals 13 residues. With 3 bases clipped from V and 6 bases from J, the junction kept 3 bases outside the gene matches. CDR3 loop: CASSIADRGEQYF. In DNA, the CDR3 is TGTGCCAGTAGTATTGCGGACAGGGGCGAGCAGTACTTC.

V is TRBV28 and J is TRBJ1-6; D is unclear. CDR1 is MDHEN, CDR2 SYDVKM, per germline. The CDR3 contains 13 residues. V lost 8 bases, J lost 7 bases, and 12 bases lay in between. The CDR3 DNA is TGTGCCAGCTCCGAGCCCCTAAATTCACCCCTCCACTTT. Its translation: CASSEPLNSPLHF. The variable domain in full, completed from reference TRBV28 and TRBJ1-6, reads DVKVTQSSRYLVKRTGEKVFLECVQDMDHENMFWYRQDPGLGLRLIYFSYDVKMKEKGDIPEGYSVSREKKERFSLILESASTNQTSMYLCASSEPLNSPLHFGNGTRLTVT.

This rearrangement joins TRBV4-3 to TRBJ1-4; TRBD1 aligns across 8 bases. Germline trimming cut 4 bases from V and 8 bases from J; bases unmatched to any gene: 3. This CDR3 is built from 13 residues. CDR1 LGHNA and CDR2 YSLEER come from the germline V gene. CDR3 region: CASSRRQGEKLFF. The DNA of the CDR3 is TGCGCCAGCAGCCGGCGACAGGGGGAAAAACTGTTTTTT.

The V gene is TRBV5-1, the J gene TRBJ1-4, with a weak D call TRBD1 (6 bases). CDR3 length equals 17 residues. The V end was cut by 1 base, the J end by 4 bases, with 17 bases between. Per germline, CDR1 SGHRS and CDR2 YFSETQ. In nucleotides, the CDR3 is TGCGCCAGCAGCTTGAGAGCCCGGGACACCTTTAATGAAAAACTGTTTTTT. Translating it yields CASSLRARDTFNEKLFF.

This chain uses TRBV7-8 with TRBJ2-7; 12 positions agree with TRBD2. CDR1 is SGHVS and CDR2 is FQNEAQ in the germline V gene. The CDR3 covers 17 residues. V was pared by 2 bases and J by 5 bases, with 10 bases of the junction left unmatched. CDR3 amino acids: CASSLNPSGRVSHEQYF. CDR3 DNA: TGTGCCAGCAGCTTAAACCCTAGCGGGAGGGTTAGTCACGAGCAGTACTTC.

With respect to this clone: A read error may account for a junction end that differs from germline. The chain employs TRBV7-9 and TRBJ2-2, with a tentative D call TRBD2 (7 bases). Germline V CDR1 and CDR2: SEHNR, FQNEAQ (reference sequence). The CDR3 loop spans 18 amino acids. CDR3 nucleotides: TGCGCCAGCAGCTTCGCGCTGGGGGGGGGCGCGAACACCGGGGAGCTGTTTTTT. It specifies CASSFALGGGANTGELFF.

The genes are TRBV2 and TRBJ2-7; TRBD2 matches 10 bases. The CDR3 is 16 residues long. The V segment lost 3 bases and the J segment 2 bases; nucleotides outside the gene matches: 7. In germline, CDR1 is SNHLY, CDR2 FYNNEI. CDR3 bases: TGTGCCAGCAGTGACGGGCATCTAGCGGGGGCCTACGAGCAGTACTTC. Amino acid sequence: CASSDGHLAGAYEQYF.

The chain has TRBV28 and TRBJ1-1; D is perhaps TRBD1 (6 bases). Per germline, CDR1 MDHEN and CDR2 SYDVKM. V dropped 2 bases and J dropped 5 bases, with 18 bases sitting between them. The CDR3 is 16 residues long. CDR3 amino acids: CASSLLPGVSNTEAFF. CDR3 DNA: TGTGCCAGCAGTTTACTGCCAGGGGTTTCTAATACTGAAGCTTTCTTT.

The J gene is TRBJ2-1, the V gene TRBV7-9, with 7 bases aligning to TRBD1. CDR3 length: 14 amino acids. The trim removed 6 bases at V and 3 bases at J, leaving 5 bases unmatched. Germline CDR1 SEHNR, CDR2 FQNEAQ (reference sequence). CDR3 nucleotide sequence: TGTGCCAGCAGGTCTGGGACAGTCTACAATGAGCAGTTCTTC. Translating gives CASRSGTVYNEQFF.

The chain recombines TRBV5-1 with TRBJ2-2, with TRBD2 matching over 8 bases. The V and J ends lost 0 bases and 3 bases, in that order; junction bases with no gene match: 4. CDR1 and CDR2 (germline): SGHRS, YFSETQ. The CDR3 spans 16 residues. The DNA for the CDR3 is TGCGCCAGCAGCTTGGCCGGGACTAGGGACACCGGGGAGCTGTTTTTT. Translating gives CASSLAGTRDTGELFF. The whole variable domain, remainder taken from reference TRBV5-1 and TRBJ2-2, is KAGVTQTPRYLIKTRGQQVTLSCSPISGHRSVSWYQQTPGQGLQFLFEYFSETQRNKGNFPGRFSGRQFSNSRSEMNVSTLELGDSALYLCASSLAGTRDTGELFFGEGSRLTVL.